This is a list of T cell receptor beta chains from one sample in a study of beta chain features in type 1 diabetes. Measured with immunoSEQ multiplex PCR; TCRdb has only the in-frame clones, and not every one. The data show around 150,000 clones, about a tenth seen once. Sequenced material: central memory CD4+ T cells from blood. The receptors originated from a man in his thirties or forties with type 1 diabetes. Each CDR3 is given with its conserved first and last residue. The D gene is left open where the match is weak. The listing skips clone size in some rows; elsewhere it reads once, few, many or a size class.

v_gene	j_gene	abundance	d_gene	CDR3aa	CDR3nt
TRBV4-2	TRBJ1-2	few	TRBD1	CASSQESQGARGYTF	TGTGCCAGCAGCCAAGAGAGTCAGGGGGCGCGAGGCTACACCTTC
TRBV5-6	TRBJ2-1	.	.	CASSASGGQFF	TGTGCCAGCAGCGCAAGCGGTGGGCAGTTCTTC
TRBV4-2	TRBJ2-3	few	.	CASSLIFVGADTQYF	TGTGCCAGCAGCCTGATATTTGTGGGCGCAGATACGCAGTATTTT
TRBV5-1	TRBJ2-1	few	TRBD2	CASSSEPLPSGRFNEQFF	TGCGCCAGCAGCTCGGAACCGCTCCCTAGCGGTAGGTTCAATGAGCAGTTCTTC
TRBV7-9	TRBJ2-2	.	TRBD2	CASSLRAGGVAGELFF	TGTGCCAGCAGCTTAAGAGCGGGAGGGGTCGCCGGGGAGCTGTTTTTT
TRBV7-9	TRBJ2-5	.	.	CASSSYREGKTQYF	TGTGCCAGCAGCTCCTACAGGGAGGGGAAGACCCAGTACTTC
TRBV27	TRBJ2-4	.	.	CASSLQGKNIQYF	TGTGCCAGCAGTTTACAGGGTAAAAACATTCAGTACTTC
TRBV7-2	TRBJ1-1	.	.	CASSRQGNTEAFF	TGTGCCAGCAGTCGGCAGGGGAACACTGAAGCTTTCTTT
TRBV7-2	TRBJ2-7	.	.	CASGSYSTYEQYF	TGTGCCAGCGGGAGTTACTCAACTTACGAGCAGTACTTC
TRBV11-2	TRBJ2-2	.	TRBD1	CASSLGAGTGVRELFF	TGTGCCAGCAGCTTAGGTGCCGGGACAGGGGTTCGGGAGCTGTTTTTT
TRBV2	TRBJ2-7	few	.	CASRAEGVSYEQYF	TGTGCCAGCAGGGCGGAGGGAGTCTCCTACGAGCAGTACTTC
TRBV11-2	TRBJ2-1	.	TRBD2	CASSEGLAVYNEQFF	TGTGCCAGCAGCGAGGGACTAGCGGTTTACAATGAGCAGTTCTTC
TRBV5-4	TRBJ2-7	.	.	CASSERGGIYEQYF	TGTGCCAGCAGTGAGAGGGGCGGGATATACGAGCAGTACTTC
TRBV27	TRBJ2-7	few	.	CASRKPTETYEQYF	TGTGCCAGCCGGAAACCGACAGAGACCTACGAGCAGTACTTC
TRBV27	TRBJ1-5	few	.	CASSLFGRGQPQHF	TGTGCCAGCAGTTTATTCGGCCGAGGTCAGCCCCAGCATTTT
TRBV5-6	TRBJ2-2	few	TRBD2	CASSWGLAGGELFF	TGTGCCAGCAGCTGGGGACTAGCGGGAGGGGAGCTGTTTTTT
TRBV7-9	TRBJ1-4	few	TRBD1	CASRPGQLNEKLFF	TGTGCCAGCCGCCCGGGACAGCTTAATGAAAAACTGTTTTTT
TRBV29-1	TRBJ2-2	.	TRBD2	CSCFLADTGELFF	TGCAGCTGTTTCCTAGCGGACACCGGGGAGCTGTTTTTT
TRBV9	TRBJ1-2	few	.	CASTPDGNNYGYTF	TGTGCCAGCACCCCTGACGGGAATAACTATGGCTACACCTTC
TRBV21-1	TRBJ2-5	.	.	CASSLYSCWTQYF	.
TRBV5-4	TRBJ1-1	few	TRBD1	CASSLERGQLSEAFF	TGTGCCAGCAGCTTGGAGAGGGGACAGCTTAGTGAAGCTTTCTTT
TRBV28	TRBJ1-4	.	.	CASSPPLGATVEKLFF	TGTGCCAGCAGTCCCCCCTTGGGAGCCACTGTTGAAAAACTGTTTTTT
TRBV7-9	TRBJ2-5	.	TRBD2	CASSFWTSGPKETQYF	TGTGCCAGCAGCTTTTGGACTAGCGGGCCCAAAGAGACCCAGTACTTC
TRBV19	TRBJ2-7	.	.	CASSIEGRLASYEQYF	TGTGCCAGTAGTATAGAGGGCCGCCTAGCCTCCTACGAGCAGTACTTC
TRBV18	TRBJ2-6	.	.	CASSQRVVTGANVLTF	TGTGCCAGCTCACAACGGGTGGTGACTGGGGCCAACGTCCTGACTTTC
TRBV28	TRBJ2-7	few	.	CASSSHAFRGEQYF	TGTGCCAGCAGTTCTCACGCTTTCAGAGGCGAGCAGTACTTC
TRBV5-4	TRBJ1-1	few	.	CASSSQGQTEAFF	TGTGCCAGCAGCTCGCAGGGCCAGACCGAAGCTTTCTTT